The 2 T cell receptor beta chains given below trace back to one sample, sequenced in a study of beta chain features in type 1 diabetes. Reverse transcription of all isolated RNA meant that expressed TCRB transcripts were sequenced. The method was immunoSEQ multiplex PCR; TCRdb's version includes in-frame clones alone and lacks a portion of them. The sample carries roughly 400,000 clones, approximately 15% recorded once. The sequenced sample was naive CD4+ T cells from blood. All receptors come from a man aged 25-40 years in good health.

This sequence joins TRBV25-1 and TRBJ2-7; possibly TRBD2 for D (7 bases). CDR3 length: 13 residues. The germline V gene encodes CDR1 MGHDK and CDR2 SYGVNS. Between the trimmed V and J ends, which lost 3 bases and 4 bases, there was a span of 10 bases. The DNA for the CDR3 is TGTGCCAGCAGTGAGGCGGGGGCTTACGAGCAGTACGTC. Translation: CASSEAGAYEQYV.

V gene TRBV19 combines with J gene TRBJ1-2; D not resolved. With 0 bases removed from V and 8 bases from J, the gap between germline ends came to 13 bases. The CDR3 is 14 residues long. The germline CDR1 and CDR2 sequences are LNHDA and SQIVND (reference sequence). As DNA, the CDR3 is TGTGCCAGTAGTATAGATCGGGGAGTGAAAGGCTACACCTTC. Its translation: CASSIDRGVKGYTF. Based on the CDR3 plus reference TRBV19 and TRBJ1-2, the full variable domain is DGGITQSPKYLFRKEGQNVTLSCEQNLNHDAMYWYRQDPGQGLRLIYYSQIVNDFQKGDIAEGYSVSREKKESFPLTVTSAQKNPTAFYLCASSIDRGVKGYTFGSGTRLTVV.